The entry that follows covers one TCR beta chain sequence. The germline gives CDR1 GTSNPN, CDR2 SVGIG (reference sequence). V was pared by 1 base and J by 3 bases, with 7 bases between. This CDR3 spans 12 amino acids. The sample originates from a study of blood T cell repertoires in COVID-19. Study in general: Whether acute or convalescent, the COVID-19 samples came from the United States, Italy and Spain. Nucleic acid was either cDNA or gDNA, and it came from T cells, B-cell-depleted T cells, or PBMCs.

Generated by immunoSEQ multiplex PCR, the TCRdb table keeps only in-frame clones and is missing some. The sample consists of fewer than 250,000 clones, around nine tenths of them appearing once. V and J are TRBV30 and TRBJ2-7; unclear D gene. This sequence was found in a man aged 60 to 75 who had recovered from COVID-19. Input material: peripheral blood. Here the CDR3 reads CAWSARSYEQYF. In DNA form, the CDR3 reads TGTGCCTGGAGTGCCAGAAGCTACGAGCAGTACTTC.